This T cell receptor (beta chain) comes out of a study of blood T cell repertoires in COVID-19. Study at large: The origin of the acute and convalescent COVID-19 samples was the United States, Italy and Spain. PBMCs, B-cell-depleted T cells, or T cells were the source of the cDNA or gDNA that made up the material.

Authors' processing steps: Amplification from reference gene primers served as the basis for estimated nucleated cell counts. TCRdb's copy holds only in-frame clones and misses some; the assay was immunoSEQ multiplex PCR. V, J and clone size are taken as reported in that table, and D and trimming were inferred from the DNA itself. The table lists 110,000 to 150,000 clones, about 76% of them singletons. The V end was cut by 2 bases, the J end by 2 bases, with 19 bases between. From germline, CDR1 is MNHEY and CDR2 SVGEGT. This CDR3 region has 17 residues. The Seattle patients, enrolled during active infection, were followed longitudinally.

The rearrangement joins TRBV6-2 or TRBV6-3 to TRBJ2-7, with D unresolved. The sample comprised peripheral blood. This TCR derives from an older woman with COVID-19, enrolled during active disease. CDR3 sequence: CASSYMSQERYAYEQYF. In nucleotides, the CDR3 is TGTGCCAGCAGTTACATGTCCCAGGAACGCTATGCCTACGAGCAGTACTTC.